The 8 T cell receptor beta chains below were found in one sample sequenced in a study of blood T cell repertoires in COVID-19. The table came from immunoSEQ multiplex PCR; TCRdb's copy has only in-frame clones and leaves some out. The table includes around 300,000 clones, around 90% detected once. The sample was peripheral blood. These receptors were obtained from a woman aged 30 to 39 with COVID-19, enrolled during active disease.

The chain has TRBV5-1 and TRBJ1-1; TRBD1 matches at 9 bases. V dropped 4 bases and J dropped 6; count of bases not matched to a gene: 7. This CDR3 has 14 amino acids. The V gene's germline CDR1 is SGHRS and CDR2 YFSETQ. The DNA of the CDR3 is TGCGCCAGCAGCCCATTGACAGGGGGGGCTGAAGCTTTCTTT. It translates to CASSPLTGGAEAFF.

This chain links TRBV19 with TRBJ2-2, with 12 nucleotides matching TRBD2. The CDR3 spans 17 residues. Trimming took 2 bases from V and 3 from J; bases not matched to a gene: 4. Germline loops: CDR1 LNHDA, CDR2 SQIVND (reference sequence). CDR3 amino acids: CASSIIRLAGDTGELFF. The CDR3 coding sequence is TGTGCCAGTAGTATAATAAGACTAGCGGGAGACACCGGGGAGCTGTTTTTT.

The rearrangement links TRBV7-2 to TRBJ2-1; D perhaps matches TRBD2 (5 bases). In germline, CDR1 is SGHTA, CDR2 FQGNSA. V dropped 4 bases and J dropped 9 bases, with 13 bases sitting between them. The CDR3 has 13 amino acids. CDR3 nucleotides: TGTGCCAGCAGCTCCGCGAGGAGCGGTGAGCAGTTCTTC. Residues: CASSSARSGEQFF.

In nucleotides, the CDR3 is TGTGCCAGCAGTTCTGGAGGCCCCTACGAGCAGTACTTC. It translates to CASSSGGPYEQYF. V gene TRBV12-3 or TRBV12-4 combines with J gene TRBJ2-7; TRBD2 is a possible D gene (5 bases). The CDR3 sequence is 13 residues long. Trimming left V 4 bases short and J 2 bases short, with 9 bases between.

DNA for the CDR3: TGTGCCACCAGCAGTACAGGGCTACGCACAGATACGCAGTATTTT. Translating gives CATSSTGLRTDTQYF. The V call is TRBV15, the J call TRBJ2-3, with a tentative D call TRBD1 (6 bases). The CDR3 loop spans 15 amino acids. Germline V lookup: CDR1 LNHNV, CDR2 YYDKDF (reference sequence). Trimming left V 3 bases short and J 1 base short, with 11 bases between.

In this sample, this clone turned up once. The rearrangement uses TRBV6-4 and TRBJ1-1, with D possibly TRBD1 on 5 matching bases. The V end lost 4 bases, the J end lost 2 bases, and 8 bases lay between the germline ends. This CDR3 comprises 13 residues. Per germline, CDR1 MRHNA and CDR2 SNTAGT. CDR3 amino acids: CASSADRNTEAFF. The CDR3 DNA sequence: TGTGCCAGCAGTGCCGACAGAAACACTGAAGCTTTCTTT.

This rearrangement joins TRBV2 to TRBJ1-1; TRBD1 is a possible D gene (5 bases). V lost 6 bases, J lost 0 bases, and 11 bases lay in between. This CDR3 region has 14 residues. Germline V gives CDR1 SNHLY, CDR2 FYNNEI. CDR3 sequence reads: CASSLRQLNTEAFF. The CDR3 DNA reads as TGTGCCAGCAGCCTACGACAGTTGAACACTGAAGCTTTCTTT.

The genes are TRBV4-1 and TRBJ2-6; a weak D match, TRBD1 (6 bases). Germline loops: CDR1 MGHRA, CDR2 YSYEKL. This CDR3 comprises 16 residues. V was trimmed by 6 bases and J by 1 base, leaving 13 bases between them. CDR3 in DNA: TGCGCCAGCAGAATGACAGGCGAGTCTGGGGCCAACGTCCTGACTTTC. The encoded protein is CASRMTGESGANVLTF.